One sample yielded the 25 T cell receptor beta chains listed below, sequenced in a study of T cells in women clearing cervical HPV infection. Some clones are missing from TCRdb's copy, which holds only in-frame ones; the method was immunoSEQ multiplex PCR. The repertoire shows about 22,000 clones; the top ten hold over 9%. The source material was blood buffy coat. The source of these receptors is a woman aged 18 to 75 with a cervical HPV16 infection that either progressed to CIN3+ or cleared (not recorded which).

The chain's CDR3 is CASNSGGGPNTEAFF. The CDR3 DNA, read in part, is TGTGCCAGTAACTCGGGGGGAGGGCCGAACACTGAA. V usage is TRBV19 and J usage is TRBJ1-1, with D possibly matching TRBD1 (5 bases). The read stops 3 residues short of the end of the CDR3; the missing end is completed from the germline J gene. Germline CDR1 and CDR2: LNHDA and SQIVND (reference sequence). Trimming took off 7 bases at V and 1 base at J, with 16 bases between the two ends. CDR3 length: 15 amino acids. The full variable domain, with the rest looked up from reference TRBV19 and TRBJ1-1, is DGGITQSPKYLFRKEGQNVTLSCEQNLNHDAMYWYRQDPGQGLRLIYYSQIVNDFQKGDIAEGYSVSREKKESFPLTVTSAQKNPTAFYLCASNSGGGPNTEAFFGQGTRLTVV.

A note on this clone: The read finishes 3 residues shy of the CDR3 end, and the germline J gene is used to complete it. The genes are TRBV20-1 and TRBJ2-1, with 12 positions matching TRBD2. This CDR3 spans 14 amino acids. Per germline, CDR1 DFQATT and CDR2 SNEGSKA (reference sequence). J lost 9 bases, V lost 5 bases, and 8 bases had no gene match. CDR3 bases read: TGCAGTGCTCAGACTAGCGGGGGTGTGAGTGAG. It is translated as CSAQTSGGVSE. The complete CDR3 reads CSAQTSGGVSEQFF.

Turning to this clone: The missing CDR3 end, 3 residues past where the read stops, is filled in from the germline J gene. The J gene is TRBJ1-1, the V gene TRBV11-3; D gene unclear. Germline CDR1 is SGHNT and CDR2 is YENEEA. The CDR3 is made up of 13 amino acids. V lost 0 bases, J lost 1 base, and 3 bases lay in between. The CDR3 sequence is CASSLDGNTEAFF. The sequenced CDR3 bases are TGTGCCAGCAGCTTAGACGGGAACACTGAA.

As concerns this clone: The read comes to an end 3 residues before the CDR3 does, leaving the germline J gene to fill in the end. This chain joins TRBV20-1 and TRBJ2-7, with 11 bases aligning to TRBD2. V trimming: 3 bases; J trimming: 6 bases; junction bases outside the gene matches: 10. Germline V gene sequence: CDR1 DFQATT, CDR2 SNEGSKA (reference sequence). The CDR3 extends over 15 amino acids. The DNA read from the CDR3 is TGCAGTGCTAGGGGAACCGGGACTAGCGGCGGCGAG. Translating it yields CSARGTGTSGGE. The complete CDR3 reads CSARGTGTSGGEQYF.

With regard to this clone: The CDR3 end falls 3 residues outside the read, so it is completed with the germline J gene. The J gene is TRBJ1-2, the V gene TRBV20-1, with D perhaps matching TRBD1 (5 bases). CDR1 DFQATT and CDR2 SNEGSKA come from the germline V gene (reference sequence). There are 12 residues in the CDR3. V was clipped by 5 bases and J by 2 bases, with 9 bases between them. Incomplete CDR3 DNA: TGCAGTGCTGATGACAGCAACTATGGC. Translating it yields CSADDSNYG. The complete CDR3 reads CSADDSNYGYTF.

The CDR3 sequence: CASSQFRGAKNIQYF. The covered CDR3 bases are TGTGCCAGCAGTCAATTTAGGGGGGCCAAAAACATT. The J gene is TRBJ2-4, the V gene TRBV12-3 or TRBV12-4, with D tentatively TRBD1 (6 bases). The read stops 3 residues short of the end of the CDR3; the missing end is completed from the germline J gene. The CDR3 is made up of 15 amino acids. With 5 bases removed from V and 1 base from J, the gap between germline ends came to 12 bases.

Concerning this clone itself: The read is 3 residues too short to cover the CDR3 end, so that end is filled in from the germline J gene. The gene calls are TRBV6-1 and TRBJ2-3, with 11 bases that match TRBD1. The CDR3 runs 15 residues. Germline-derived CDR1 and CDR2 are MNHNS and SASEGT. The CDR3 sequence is CASSDGQGAFETQYF. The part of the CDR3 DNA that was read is TGTGCCAGCAGTGACGGACAGGGGGCTTTCGAGACG.

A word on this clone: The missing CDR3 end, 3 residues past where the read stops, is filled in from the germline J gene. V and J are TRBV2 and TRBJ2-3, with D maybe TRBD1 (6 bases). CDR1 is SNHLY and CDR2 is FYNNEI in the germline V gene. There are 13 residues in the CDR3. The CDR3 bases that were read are TGTGCCAGCAGTGAACAGGGGAATCAGCCG. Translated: CASSEQGNQP. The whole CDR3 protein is CASSEQGNQPQYF.

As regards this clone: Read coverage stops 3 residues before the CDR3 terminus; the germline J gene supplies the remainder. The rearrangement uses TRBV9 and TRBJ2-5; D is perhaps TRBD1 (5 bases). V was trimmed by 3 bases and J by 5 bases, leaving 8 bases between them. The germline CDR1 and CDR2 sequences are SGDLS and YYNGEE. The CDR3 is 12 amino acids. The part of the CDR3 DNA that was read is TGTGCCAGCAGCGCAGGGTTTGAGACC. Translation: CASSAGFET. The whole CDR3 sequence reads CASSAGFETQYF. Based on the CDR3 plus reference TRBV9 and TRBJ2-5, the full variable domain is DSGVTQTPKHLITATGQRVTLRCSPRSGDLSVYWYQQSLDQGLQFLIQYYNGEERAKGNILERFSAQQFPDLHSELNLSSLELGDSALYFCASSAGFETQYFGPGTRLLVL.

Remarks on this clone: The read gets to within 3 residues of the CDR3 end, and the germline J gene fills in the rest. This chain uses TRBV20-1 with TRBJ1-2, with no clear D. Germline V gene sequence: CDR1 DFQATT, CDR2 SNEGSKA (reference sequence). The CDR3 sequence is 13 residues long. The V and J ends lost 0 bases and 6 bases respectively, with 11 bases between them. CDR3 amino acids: CSAREAASNGYTF. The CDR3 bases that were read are TGCAGTGCTAGAGAGGCGGCTTCTAATGGC.

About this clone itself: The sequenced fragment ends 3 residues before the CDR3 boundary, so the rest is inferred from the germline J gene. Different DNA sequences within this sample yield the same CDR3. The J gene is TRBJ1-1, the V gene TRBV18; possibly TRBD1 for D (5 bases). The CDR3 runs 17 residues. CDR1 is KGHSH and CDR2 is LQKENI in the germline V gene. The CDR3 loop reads CASSPVMGQGFQETAFF. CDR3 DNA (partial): TGTGCCAGCTCACCGGTAATGGGGCAGGGCTTCCAAGAGACC.

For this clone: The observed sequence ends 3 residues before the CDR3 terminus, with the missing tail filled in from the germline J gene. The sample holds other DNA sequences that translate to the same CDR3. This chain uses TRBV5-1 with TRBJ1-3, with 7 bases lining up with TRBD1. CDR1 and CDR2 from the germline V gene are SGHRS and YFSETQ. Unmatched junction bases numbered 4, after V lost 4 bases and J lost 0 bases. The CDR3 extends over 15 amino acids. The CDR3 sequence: CASSTQGSSGNTIYF. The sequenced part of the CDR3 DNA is TGCGCCAGCAGCACACAGGGGAGCTCTGGAAACACC.

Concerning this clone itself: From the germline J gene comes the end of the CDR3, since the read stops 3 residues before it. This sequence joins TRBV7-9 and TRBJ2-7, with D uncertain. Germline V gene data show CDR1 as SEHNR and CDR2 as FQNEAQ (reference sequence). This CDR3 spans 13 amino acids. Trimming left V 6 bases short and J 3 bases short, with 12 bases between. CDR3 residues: CASRRGSNYEQYF. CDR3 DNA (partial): TGTGCCAGCAGAAGAGGTTCCAACTACGAG.

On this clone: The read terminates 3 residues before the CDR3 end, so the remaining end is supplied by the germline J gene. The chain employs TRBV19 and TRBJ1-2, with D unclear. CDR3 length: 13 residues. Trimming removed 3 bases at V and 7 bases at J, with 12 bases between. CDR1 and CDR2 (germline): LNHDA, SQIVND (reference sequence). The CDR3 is CASSITPPSGYTF. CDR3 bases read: TGTGCCAGTAGTATCACCCCCCCCAGTGGC.

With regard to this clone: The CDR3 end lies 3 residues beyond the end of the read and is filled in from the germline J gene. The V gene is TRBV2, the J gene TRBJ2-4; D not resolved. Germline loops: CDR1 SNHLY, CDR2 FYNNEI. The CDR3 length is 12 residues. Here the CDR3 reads CASSEGHYGQYF. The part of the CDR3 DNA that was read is TGTGCCAGCAGTGAAGGTCACTATGGT.

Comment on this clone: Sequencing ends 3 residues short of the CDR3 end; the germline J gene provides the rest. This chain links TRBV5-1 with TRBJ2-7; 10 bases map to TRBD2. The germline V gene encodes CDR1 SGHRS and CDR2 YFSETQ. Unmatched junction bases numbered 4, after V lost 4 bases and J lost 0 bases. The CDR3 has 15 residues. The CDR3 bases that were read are TGCGCCAGCAGCCCTCGGACTAGCGGCTCCTACGAG. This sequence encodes CASSPRTSGSYE. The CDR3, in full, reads CASSPRTSGSYEQYF. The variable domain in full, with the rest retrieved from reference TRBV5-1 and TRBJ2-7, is KAGVTQTPRYLIKTRGQQVTLSCSPISGHRSVSWYQQTPGQGLQFLFEYFSETQRNKGNFPGRFSGRQFSNSRSEMNVSTLELGDSALYLCASSPRTSGSYEQYFGPGTRLTVT.

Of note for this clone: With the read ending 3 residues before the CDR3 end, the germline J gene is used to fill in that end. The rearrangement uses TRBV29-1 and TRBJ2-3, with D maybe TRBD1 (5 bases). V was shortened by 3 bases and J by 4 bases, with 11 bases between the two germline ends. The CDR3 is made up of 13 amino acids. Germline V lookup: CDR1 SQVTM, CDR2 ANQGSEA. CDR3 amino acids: CSVESQGADTQYF. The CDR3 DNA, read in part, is TGCAGCGTTGAGAGTCAGGGTGCAGATACG.

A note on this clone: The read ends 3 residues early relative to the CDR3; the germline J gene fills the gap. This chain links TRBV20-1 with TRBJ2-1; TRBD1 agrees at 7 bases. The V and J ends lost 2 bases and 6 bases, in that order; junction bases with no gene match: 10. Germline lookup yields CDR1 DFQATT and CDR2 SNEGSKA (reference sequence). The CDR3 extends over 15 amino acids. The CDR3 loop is CSARPGQGVANEQFF. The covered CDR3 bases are TGCAGTGCTAGACCCGGGCAGGGGGTGGCCAATGAG.

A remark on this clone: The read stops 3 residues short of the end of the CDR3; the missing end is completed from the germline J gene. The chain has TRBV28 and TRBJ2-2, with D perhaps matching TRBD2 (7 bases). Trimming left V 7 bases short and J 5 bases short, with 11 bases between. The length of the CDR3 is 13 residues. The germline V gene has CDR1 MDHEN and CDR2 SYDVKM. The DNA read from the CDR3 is TGTGCCAGCACCGGGGGGCGGACCGGGGAG. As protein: CASTGGRTGE. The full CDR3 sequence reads CASTGGRTGELFF.

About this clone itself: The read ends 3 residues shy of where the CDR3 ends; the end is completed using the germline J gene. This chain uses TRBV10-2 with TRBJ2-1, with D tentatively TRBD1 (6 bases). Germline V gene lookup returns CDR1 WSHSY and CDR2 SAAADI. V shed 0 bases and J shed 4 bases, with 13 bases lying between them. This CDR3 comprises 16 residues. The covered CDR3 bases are TGCGCCAGCAGTGAGTCGCAGGGGTTACCGTACAATGAG. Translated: CASSESQGLPYNE. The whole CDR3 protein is CASSESQGLPYNEQFF.

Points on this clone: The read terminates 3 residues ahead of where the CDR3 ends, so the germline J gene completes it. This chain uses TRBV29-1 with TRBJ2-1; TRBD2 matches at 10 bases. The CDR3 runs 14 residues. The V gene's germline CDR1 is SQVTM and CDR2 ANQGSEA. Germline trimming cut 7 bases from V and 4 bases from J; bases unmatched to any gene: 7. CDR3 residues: CSGETSGFYNEQFF. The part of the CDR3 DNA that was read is TGCAGCGGCGAGACTAGCGGGTTTTACAATGAG.

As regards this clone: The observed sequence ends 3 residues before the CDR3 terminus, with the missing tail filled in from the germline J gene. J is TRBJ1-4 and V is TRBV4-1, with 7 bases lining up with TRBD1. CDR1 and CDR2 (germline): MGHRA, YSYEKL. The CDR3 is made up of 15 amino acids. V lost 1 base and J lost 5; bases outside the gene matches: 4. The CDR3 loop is CASSQGAGGNEKLFF. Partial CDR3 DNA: TGCGCCAGCAGCCAAGGTGCAGGGGGAAATGAAAAA.

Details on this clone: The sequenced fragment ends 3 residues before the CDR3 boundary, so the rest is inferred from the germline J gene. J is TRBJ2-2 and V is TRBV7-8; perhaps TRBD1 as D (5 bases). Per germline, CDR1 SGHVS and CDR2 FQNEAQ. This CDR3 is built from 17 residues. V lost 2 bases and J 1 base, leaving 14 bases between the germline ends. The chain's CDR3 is CASSLSPAGRNTGELFF. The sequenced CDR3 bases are TGTGCCAGCAGCTTAAGTCCGGCAGGGCGGAACACCGGGGAG.

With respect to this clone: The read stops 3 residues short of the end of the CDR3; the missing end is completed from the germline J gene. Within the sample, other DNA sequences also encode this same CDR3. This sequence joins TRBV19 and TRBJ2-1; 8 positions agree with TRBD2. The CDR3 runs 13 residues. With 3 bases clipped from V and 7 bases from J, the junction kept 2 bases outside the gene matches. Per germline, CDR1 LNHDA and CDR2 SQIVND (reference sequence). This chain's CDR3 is CASSISGKNEQFF. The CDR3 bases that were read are TGTGCCAGTAGTATTAGCGGGAAAAATGAG.

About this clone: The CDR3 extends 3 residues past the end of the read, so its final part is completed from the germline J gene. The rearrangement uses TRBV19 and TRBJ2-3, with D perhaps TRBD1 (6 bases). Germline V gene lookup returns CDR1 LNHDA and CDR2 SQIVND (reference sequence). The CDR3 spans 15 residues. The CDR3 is CASSRVGQSQETQYF. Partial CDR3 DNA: TGTGCCAGTAGTAGGGTGGGACAAAGCCAAGAGACG. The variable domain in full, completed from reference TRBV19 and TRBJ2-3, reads DGGITQSPKYLFRKEGQNVTLSCEQNLNHDAMYWYRQDPGQGLRLIYYSQIVNDFQKGDIAEGYSVSREKKESFPLTVTSAQKNPTAFYLCASSRVGQSQETQYFGPGTRLTVL.